This is a list of T cell receptor beta chains from one sample in a study of T cell changes during pregnancy in multiple sclerosis. Libraries were prepared by immunoSEQ multiplex PCR; TCRdb keeps only in-frame clonotypes and omits some of them. This sample carries approximately 41,000 clones, around 90% of them seen once, and the ten largest clones take approximately 11%. The sequencing used CD8+ T cells from peripheral blood mononuclear cells, collected in the first trimester of pregnancy. These receptors originate from a female donor with multiple sclerosis, enrolled in a pregnancy study. Each CDR3 is given with its conserved first and last residue. Fields, in order: J gene, V gene, clone size, CDR3 protein. The size field is filled for only some rows; it gives once, few, many or a size class.

j_gene: TRBJ2-5; v_gene: TRBV2; abundance: -; CDR3aa: CASRGRDRGIQETQYF
j_gene: TRBJ1-1; v_gene: TRBV6-5; abundance: -; CDR3aa: CASSYSRQGPEAFF
j_gene: TRBJ2-1; v_gene: TRBV5-4; abundance: once; CDR3aa: CASSTGLADYNEQFF
j_gene: TRBJ2-7; v_gene: TRBV4-2; abundance: -; CDR3aa: CASSQDFGDKTYEQYF
j_gene: TRBJ1-1; v_gene: TRBV7-2; abundance: -; CDR3aa: CASSLAGKGRNTEAFF
j_gene: TRBJ2-7; v_gene: TRBV4-3; abundance: -; CDR3aa: CASSQDSYADVAGETYEQYF
j_gene: TRBJ2-1; v_gene: TRBV5-1; abundance: once; CDR3aa: CASSLEASGNPYNEQFF
j_gene: TRBJ2-1; v_gene: TRBV27; abundance: -; CDR3aa: CASSLGQGAYNEQFF
j_gene: TRBJ2-3; v_gene: TRBV7-9; abundance: -; CDR3aa: CASRGPGLAGVTDTQYF
j_gene: TRBJ2-1; v_gene: TRBV7-3; abundance: few; CDR3aa: CASSLIAGGDNEQFF
j_gene: TRBJ1-2; v_gene: TRBV6-6; abundance: -; CDR3aa: CASSYGPTGESGYTF
j_gene: TRBJ2-7; v_gene: TRBV6-5; abundance: -; CDR3aa: CASSTGDEQYF
j_gene: TRBJ1-6; v_gene: TRBV5-4; abundance: -; CDR3aa: CASSNVIGDSPLHF
j_gene: TRBJ1-4; v_gene: TRBV7-6; abundance: -; CDR3aa: CASSLNGPGEKLFF
j_gene: TRBJ1-2; v_gene: TRBV4-1; abundance: -; CDR3aa: CASSQEKGLYGYTF
j_gene: TRBJ2-7; v_gene: TRBV6-1; abundance: -; CDR3aa: CASSEQGSYYEQYF
j_gene: TRBJ2-1; v_gene: TRBV30; abundance: -; CDR3aa: CAWDRGGNEQFF
j_gene: TRBJ1-3; v_gene: TRBV7-2; abundance: -; CDR3aa: CASSYDTGFSGNTIYF
j_gene: TRBJ1-1; v_gene: TRBV10-3; abundance: -; CDR3aa: CAISAAGYAATEAFF
j_gene: TRBJ1-1; v_gene: TRBV9; abundance: -; CDR3aa: CASSVSGRWGTGTEAFF
j_gene: TRBJ1-1; v_gene: TRBV19; abundance: -; CDR3aa: CASSYGGNTEAFF
j_gene: TRBJ2-5; v_gene: TRBV10-3; abundance: -; CDR3aa: CAINNGTSGSRETQYF
j_gene: TRBJ1-2; v_gene: TRBV27; abundance: -; CDR3aa: CASSPPGQNYGYTF
j_gene: TRBJ1-1; v_gene: TRBV6-1; abundance: -; CDR3aa: CASSVRRRTYDENTEAFF
j_gene: TRBJ2-7; v_gene: TRBV27; abundance: -; CDR3aa: CASSPSGTGNSEQYF
j_gene: TRBJ2-3; v_gene: TRBV19; abundance: -; CDR3aa: CASSTWDRAATQYF
j_gene: TRBJ1-2; v_gene: TRBV30; abundance: once; CDR3aa: CAWSEIIPGTDYGYTF
j_gene: TRBJ1-2; v_gene: TRBV19; abundance: -; CDR3aa: CASSISLRTAYGYTF
j_gene: TRBJ2-2; v_gene: TRBV30; abundance: once; CDR3aa: CAWSAVLANTGELFF
j_gene: TRBJ1-6; v_gene: TRBV27; abundance: -; CDR3aa: CASSFGQGNSPLHF
j_gene: TRBJ2-1; v_gene: TRBV4-1; abundance: -; CDR3aa: CASSQLVVAGGPDEQFF
j_gene: TRBJ1-2; v_gene: TRBV30; abundance: -; CDR3aa: CAWNQGPGYTF
j_gene: TRBJ1-2; v_gene: TRBV7-2; abundance: -; CDR3aa: CASSLGGQGTHGYTF
j_gene: TRBJ2-3; v_gene: TRBV13; abundance: once; CDR3aa: CASSLMGQDLTDTQYF
j_gene: TRBJ1-5; v_gene: TRBV19; abundance: once; CDR3aa: CASSICGAEYSNQPQHF
j_gene: TRBJ2-1; v_gene: TRBV6-1; abundance: -; CDR3aa: CASSGRDGLNNEQFF
j_gene: TRBJ2-7; v_gene: TRBV7-3; abundance: -; CDR3aa: CASSYSGGPSYEQYF
j_gene: TRBJ1-2; v_gene: TRBV27; abundance: once; CDR3aa: CASSLSTRGVYGYTF
j_gene: TRBJ2-1; v_gene: TRBV7-3; abundance: -; CDR3aa: CASSLIATVYNEQFF
j_gene: TRBJ1-4; v_gene: TRBV7-2; abundance: -; CDR3aa: CASSLGVRWSEKLFF
j_gene: TRBJ2-1; v_gene: TRBV19; abundance: -; CDR3aa: CASSITGDHNEQFF
j_gene: TRBJ2-3; v_gene: TRBV10-3; abundance: once; CDR3aa: CAIKPSFFVDTQYF
j_gene: TRBJ2-1; v_gene: TRBV30; abundance: -; CDR3aa: CACPFPPYNEQFF
j_gene: TRBJ1-5; v_gene: TRBV7-8; abundance: -; CDR3aa: CASSPGSGRGHF